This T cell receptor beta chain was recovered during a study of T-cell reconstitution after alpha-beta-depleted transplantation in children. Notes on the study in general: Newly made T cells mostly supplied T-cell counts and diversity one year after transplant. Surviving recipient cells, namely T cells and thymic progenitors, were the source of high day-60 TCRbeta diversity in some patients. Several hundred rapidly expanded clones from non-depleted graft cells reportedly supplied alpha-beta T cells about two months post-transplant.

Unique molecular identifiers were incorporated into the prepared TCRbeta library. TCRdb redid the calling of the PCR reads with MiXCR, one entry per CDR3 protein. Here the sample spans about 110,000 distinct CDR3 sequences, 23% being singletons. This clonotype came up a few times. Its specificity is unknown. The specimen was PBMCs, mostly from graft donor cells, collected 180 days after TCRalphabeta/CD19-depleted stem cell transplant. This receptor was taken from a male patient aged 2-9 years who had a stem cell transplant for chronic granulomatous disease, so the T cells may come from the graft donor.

CDR3 residues: CSVEEGQGGYTF. The DNA for the CDR3 is TGCAGCGTTGAAGAGGGGCAAGGTGGCTACACCTTC. The chain combines TRBV29-1 with TRBJ1-2; possibly TRBD1 for D (5 bases). V lost 0 bases to trimming and J lost 7 bases, with 9 bases between them. This CDR3 is built from 12 residues. From germline, CDR1 is SQVTM and CDR2 ANQGSEA. Together with reference TRBV29-1 and TRBJ1-2, the CDR3 gives the full variable domain: SAVISQKPSRDICQRGTSLTIQCQVDSQVTMMFWYRQQPGQSLTLIATANQGSEATYESGFVIDKFPISRPNLTFSTLTVSNMSPEDSSIYLCSVEEGQGGYTFGSGTRLTVV.